Below, one TCR beta chain is given with its context. There are 21 residues in the CDR3. Unmatched junction bases numbered 18, after V lost 4 bases and J lost 1 base. CDR1 SGDLS and CDR2 YYNGEE come from the germline V gene. The data belong to a study of blood T cell repertoires in COVID-19. Study details: The United States, Italy and Spain supplied acute and convalescent COVID-19 samples.

Sequencing was performed with immunoSEQ multiplex PCR; in TCRdb, only in-frame clones are kept and a portion is missing. The repertoire holds 270,000 or so clones, with around 90% as singletons. The V and J genes are TRBV9 and TRBJ2-5; TRBD2 matches 14 bases. The source is a woman between 55 and 75 years old with COVID-19, enrolled during active disease. The sequencing input was peripheral blood. The CDR3 is CASSKDTATSGGAWSQETQYF. The CDR3 DNA reads TGTGCCAGCAGCAAAGATACAGCGACTAGCGGGGGGGCGTGGTCCCAAGAGACCCAGTACTTC.